The sequence of this T cell receptor beta chain was determined in a study of shared clonotypes between healthy human individuals. Study results and caveats: Large depth notwithstanding, sorted-subset sequencing proved incomplete by rarefaction.

V dropped 7 bases and J dropped 3; count of bases not matched to a gene: 6. From germline, CDR1 is MNHEY and CDR2 SVGAGI. The CDR3 contains 15 residues. Every immunoSEQ plate was one replicate of a subset's evenly spread DNA. Data came from immunoSEQ multiplex PCR; TCRdb stores just in-frame clones and leaves some out. The profile shows more than 2 million clones, roughly 94% of them singletons. Comments on this clone: Its antigen is as yet unknown.

The source is a man in his late teens or twenties in good health. The specimen was naive CD4+ T cells sorted from blood. Subset reported: CD45RA+ positively selected. This chain links TRBV6-5 with TRBJ2-3; the match to TRBD2 covers 11 bases. CDR3 region: CASTKLAGVTDTQYF. The DNA for the CDR3 is TGTGCCAGCACCAAACTAGCGGGAGTGACAGATACGCAGTATTTT.